This entry features one T cell receptor beta chain sequence. Its specificity is unknown. Profiled with immunoSEQ multiplex PCR; TCRdb holds only in-frame clones, not every one. This sample has around 120,000 clones, with just over 90% found just once. Germline assignment: CDR1 MNHEY and CDR2 SVGAGI. The CDR3 consists of 15 residues. Trimming pared 2 bases from V and 1 base from J, leaving 11 bases between. The entry originates in a study of graft-versus-host responses after intestinal transplantation. Whole-study results and caveats: Across patients carrying graft-donor T cell macrochimerism, allografts held high graft-versus-host to host-versus-graft clonal ratios. The recipient marrow held GvH clones, and some of them showed up first in ileum or blood.

The material was unstimulated CD4+ T cells sorted from spleen or lymph node cells, obtained before intestinal transplant. The receptor was derived from a human donor who received an intestinal transplant. The chain combines TRBV6-5 with TRBJ1-1; perhaps TRBD1 as D (6 bases). The CDR3 loop reads CASSYTETGNTEAFF. The CDR3 region has the DNA TGTGCCAGCAGTTACACTGAGACAGGGAACACTGAAGCTTTCTTT.